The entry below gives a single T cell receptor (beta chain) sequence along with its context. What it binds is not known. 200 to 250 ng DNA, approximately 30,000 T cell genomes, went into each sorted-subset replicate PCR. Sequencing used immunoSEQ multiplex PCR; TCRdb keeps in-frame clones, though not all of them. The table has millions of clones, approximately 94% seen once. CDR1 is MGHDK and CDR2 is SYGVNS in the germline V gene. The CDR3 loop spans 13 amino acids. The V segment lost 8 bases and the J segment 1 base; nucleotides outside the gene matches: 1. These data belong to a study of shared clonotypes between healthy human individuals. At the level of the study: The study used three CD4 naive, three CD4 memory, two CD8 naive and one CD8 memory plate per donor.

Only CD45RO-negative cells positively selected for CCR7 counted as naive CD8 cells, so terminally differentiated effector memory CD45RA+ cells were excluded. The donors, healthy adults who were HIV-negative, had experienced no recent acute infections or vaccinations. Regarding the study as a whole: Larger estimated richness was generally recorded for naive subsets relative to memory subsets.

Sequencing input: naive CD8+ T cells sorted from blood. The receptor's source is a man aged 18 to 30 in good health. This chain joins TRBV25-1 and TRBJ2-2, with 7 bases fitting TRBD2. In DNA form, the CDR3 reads TGTGCCAGCGGGGGGGAGAACACCGGGGAGCTGTTTTTT. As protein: CASGGENTGELFF. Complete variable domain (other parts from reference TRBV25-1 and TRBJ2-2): EADIYQTPRYLVIGTGKKITLECSQTMGHDKMYWYQQDPGMELHLIHYSYGVNSTEKGDLSSESTVSRIRTEHFPLTLESARPSHTSQYLCASGGENTGELFFGEGSRLTVL.